Listed below are T cell receptor beta chains from one sample, sequenced in a study of yellow fever vaccine responses in identical twins. Using its own MiXCR run on the RT-PCR reads, TCRdb lists one record per CDR3 protein. Of about 14,000 distinct CDR3 sequences detected, around 84% appear once; the ten largest clones hold 0.6% to 0.8%. Sample: T cells from blood (PBMCs), unsorted or a sorted subset (not recorded which), taken before or after yellow fever vaccination (not recorded which). These receptors came from a woman under 30 who received the yellow fever vaccine. Both conserved end residues are part of each CDR3. D genes are given only for firm matches. Clone size is not always given. Where it is, it says once, few, many or a class for expanded clones.

TRBJ1-5 . TRBD1 TRBV25-1 TGTGCCAGCAGCCTCGAGGGCGGGACAGGGGGTCAGCCCCAGCATTTT CASSLEGGTGGQPQHF
TRBJ2-7 . . TRBV11-2 TGTGCCAGCAGCTTAGTAGGTCCGGTCTACGAGCAGTACTTC CASSLVGPVYEQYF
TRBJ2-5 . . TRBV11-3 TGTGCCAGCAGCGCTGGGCAGATCGGGGAGACCCAGTACTTC CASSAGQIGETQYF
TRBJ2-1 once . TRBV4-2 TGTGCCAGCAGCCAGGACTTCACCGCGCTGAATGAGCAGTTCTTC CASSQDFTALNEQFF
TRBJ2-7 . . TRBV29-1 TGCAGCGTTGGGGGACTTTCCTACGAGCAGTACTTC CSVGGLSYEQYF
TRBJ2-2 . . TRBV2 TGTGCCAGCAAGTCGGGGTTGAACACCGGGGAGCTGTTTTTT CASKSGLNTGELFF
TRBJ1-6 . . TRBV2 TGTGCCAGCAGTGAAGCCAAGGGAGGTTCACCCCTCCACTTT CASSEAKGGSPLHF
TRBJ1-4 . . TRBV3-1 TGTGCCAGCAGCCAAGTAACAGGGAACGAAAAACTGTTTTTT CASSQVTGNEKLFF
TRBJ2-1 . TRBD2 TRBV12-3/TRBV12-4 TGTGCCAGCAGTTCATCCGGGACTAGTAGGGATGAGCAGTTCTTC CASSSSGTSRDEQFF
TRBJ2-3 . . TRBV18 TGTGCCAGCTCCCTCAGGACAGAGTACACAGATACGCAGTATTTT CASSLRTEYTDTQYF
TRBJ1-5 . . TRBV10-3 TGTGCCACCCTGGGGGGGGGCAATCAGCCCCAGCATTTT CATLGGGNQPQHF
TRBJ2-7 . . TRBV6-1 TGTGCCAGCAGTTTAGCGCGGCCTAATTACGAGCAGTACTTC CASSLARPNYEQYF
TRBJ2-3 . TRBD1 TRBV5-1 TGCGCCAGCAGCCCGGGACAGAACACAGATACGCAGTATTTT CASSPGQNTDTQYF
TRBJ2-2 . TRBD1 TRBV4-1 TGCGCCAGCAGCCAACCCTGGACAGGCGCCGGGGAGCTGTTTTTT CASSQPWTGAGELFF
TRBJ1-2 . . TRBV10-3 TGTGCCATCAGTGAGTCCCGGGGGCGCGACTATGGCTACACCTTC CAISESRGRDYGYTF
TRBJ2-7 . TRBD1 TRBV4-2 TGTGCCAGCAGCCTAGGACAGGGCACCTACGAGCAGTACTTC CASSLGQGTYEQYF
TRBJ2-3 . TRBD2 TRBV2 TGTGCCAGCAAGCGGGACAGCACAGATACGCAGTATTTT CASKRDSTDTQYF
TRBJ2-1 few TRBD1 TRBV2 TGTGCCAGCAGAAAACCGGGACAGATAAACAATGAGCAGTTCTTC CASRKPGQINNEQFF
TRBJ2-3 . . TRBV7-9 TGTGCCAGCAGCGCAAACGGGAAAACAGATACGCAGTATTTT CASSANGKTDTQYF
TRBJ2-4 . . TRBV12-3/TRBV12-4 TGTGCCAGCAGTTTTGCGAAAAACATTCAGTACTTC CASSFAKNIQYF
TRBJ2-5 . . TRBV29-1 TGCAGCGTACAGGCCCTGGGGGAGACCCAGTACTTC CSVQALGETQYF
TRBJ2-5 . . TRBV5-4 TGTGCCAGCAGCCCGGGACTGCACCAAGAGACCCAGTACTTC CASSPGLHQETQYF
TRBJ1-2 few . TRBV28 TGTGCCAGCAGTCGCCTTGGACTTTACACCTTC CASSRLGLYTF
TRBJ1-2 . TRBD1 TRBV11-1 TGTGCCAGCAGCTTAGCTAGGGACAGGGCTGGCTACACCTTC CASSLARDRAGYTF